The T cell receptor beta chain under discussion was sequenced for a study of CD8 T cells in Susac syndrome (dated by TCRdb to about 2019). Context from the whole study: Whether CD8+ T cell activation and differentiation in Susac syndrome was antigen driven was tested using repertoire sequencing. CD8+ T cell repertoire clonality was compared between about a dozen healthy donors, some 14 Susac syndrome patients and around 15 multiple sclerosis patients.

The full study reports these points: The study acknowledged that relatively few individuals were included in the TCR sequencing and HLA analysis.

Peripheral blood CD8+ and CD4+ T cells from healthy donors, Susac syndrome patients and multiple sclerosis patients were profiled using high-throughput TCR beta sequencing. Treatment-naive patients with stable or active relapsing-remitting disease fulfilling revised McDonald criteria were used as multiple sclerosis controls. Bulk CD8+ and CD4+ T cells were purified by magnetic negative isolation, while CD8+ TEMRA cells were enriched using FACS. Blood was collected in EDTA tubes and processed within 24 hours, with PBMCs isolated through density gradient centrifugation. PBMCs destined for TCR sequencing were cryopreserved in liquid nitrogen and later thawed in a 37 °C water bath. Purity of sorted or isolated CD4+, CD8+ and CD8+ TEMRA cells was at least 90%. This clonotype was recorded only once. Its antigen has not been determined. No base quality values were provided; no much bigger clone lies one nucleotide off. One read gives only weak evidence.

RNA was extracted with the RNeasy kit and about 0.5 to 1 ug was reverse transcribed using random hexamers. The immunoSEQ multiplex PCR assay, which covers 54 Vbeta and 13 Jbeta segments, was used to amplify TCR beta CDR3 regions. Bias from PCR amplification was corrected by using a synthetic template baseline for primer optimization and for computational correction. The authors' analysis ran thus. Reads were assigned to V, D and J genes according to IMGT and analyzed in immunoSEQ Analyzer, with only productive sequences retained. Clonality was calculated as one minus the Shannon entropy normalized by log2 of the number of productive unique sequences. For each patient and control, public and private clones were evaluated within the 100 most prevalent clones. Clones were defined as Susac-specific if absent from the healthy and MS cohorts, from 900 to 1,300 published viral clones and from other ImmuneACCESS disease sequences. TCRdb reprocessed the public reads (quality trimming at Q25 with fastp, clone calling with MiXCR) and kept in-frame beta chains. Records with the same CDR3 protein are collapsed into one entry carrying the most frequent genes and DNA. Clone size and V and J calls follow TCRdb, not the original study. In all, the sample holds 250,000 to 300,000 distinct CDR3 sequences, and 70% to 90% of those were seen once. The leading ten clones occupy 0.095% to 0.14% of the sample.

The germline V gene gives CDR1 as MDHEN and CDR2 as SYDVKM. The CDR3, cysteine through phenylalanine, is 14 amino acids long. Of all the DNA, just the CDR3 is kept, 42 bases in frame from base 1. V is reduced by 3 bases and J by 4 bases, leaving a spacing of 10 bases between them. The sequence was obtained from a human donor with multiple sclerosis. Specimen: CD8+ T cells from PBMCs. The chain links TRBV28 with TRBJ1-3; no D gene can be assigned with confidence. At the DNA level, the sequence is TGTGCCAGCAGTTTTAAGGTCCAAGGAAACACCATATATTTT. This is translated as CASSFKVQGNTIYF.